What follows describes a single T cell receptor beta chain. In this CDR3 the conserved last residue, phenylalanine or tryptophan, is missing, so a read error is likely. The DNA is omitted, as the CDR3 cannot be located on it reliably, and the CDR3 follows TCRdb's listing. The data derive from a study of cytomegalovirus exposure and HLA in healthy donors. The CDR3 adds up to 14 amino acids, both ends counted. Germline V lookup: CDR1 SGHRS, CDR2 YFSETQ. It was with 60 Vbeta and 13 Jbeta primers that the PCR ran. Assay: immunoSEQ multiplex PCR; the TCRdb copy retains only in-frame clones and omits some. The table has more than 95,000 clones, around 78% seen once.

The chain couples TRBV5-1 to TRBJ1-6; the D call of TRBD1 is as the table states it, not checked on the DNA. The specimen was PBMCs. This sequence was found in a woman between 40 and 55 years old in good health and CMV-seronegative. The CDR3 region is CASSSKLGQLGPWS.